This T cell receptor (beta chain) was observed in a study of OX40 agonist ivuxolimab in advanced cancers. Study-wide background: Of mixed ages from roughly 23 to 85 and averaging 60 years, the group was approximately 80% male.

Trimming left V 1 base short and J 3 bases short, with 7 bases between. The CDR3 has 13 amino acids. Germline loops: CDR1 SEHNR, CDR2 FQNEAQ (reference sequence). The study's findings and limits: Also showing low normalized T-cell clonal expansion were some of the nonresponders.

Points on this clone: Its cognate antigen is unknown.

The repertoire was sequenced with immunoSEQ multiplex PCR; TCRdb's copy has only in-frame clones and lacks some. The sample lists 20,000 to 25,000 clones, roughly 86% seen once, with 15% to 20% in the top ten. The chain recombines TRBV7-9 with TRBJ2-7; D is undetermined. The clonotype was recovered from an adult with an advanced solid tumor such as melanoma, head and neck, liver or kidney cancer. Sequenced here: CD4+ or CD8+ T cells sorted from blood, sampled in a trial of the OX40 agonist ivuxolimab. The CDR3 nucleotides read TGTGCCAGCAGCTTAGGAGTCGACTACGAGCAGTACTTC. Translated, it gives CASSLGVDYEQYF.